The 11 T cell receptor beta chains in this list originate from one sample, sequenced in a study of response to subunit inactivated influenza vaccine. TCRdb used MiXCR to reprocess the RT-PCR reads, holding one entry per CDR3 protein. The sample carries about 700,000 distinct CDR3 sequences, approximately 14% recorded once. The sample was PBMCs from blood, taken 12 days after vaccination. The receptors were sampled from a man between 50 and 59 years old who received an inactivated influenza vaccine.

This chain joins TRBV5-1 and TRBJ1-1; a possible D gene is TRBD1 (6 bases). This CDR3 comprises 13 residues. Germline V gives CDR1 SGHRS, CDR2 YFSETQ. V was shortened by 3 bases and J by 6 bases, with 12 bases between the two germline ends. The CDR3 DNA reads TGCGCCAGCAGCTCTGACAGGTACGCTGAAGCTTTCTTT. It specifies CASSSDRYAEAFF. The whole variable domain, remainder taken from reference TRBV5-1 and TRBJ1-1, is KAGVTQTPRYLIKTRGQQVTLSCSPISGHRSVSWYQQTPGQGLQFLFEYFSETQRNKGNFPGRFSGRQFSNSRSEMNVSTLELGDSALYLCASSSDRYAEAFFGQGTRLTVV.

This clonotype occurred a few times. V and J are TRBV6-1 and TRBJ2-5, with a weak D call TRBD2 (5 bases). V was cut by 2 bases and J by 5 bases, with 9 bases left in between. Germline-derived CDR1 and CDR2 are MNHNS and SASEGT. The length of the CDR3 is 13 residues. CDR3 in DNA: TGTGCCAGCAGTGAACTAGCCGGGGAGACCCAGTACTTC. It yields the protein CASSELAGETQYF.

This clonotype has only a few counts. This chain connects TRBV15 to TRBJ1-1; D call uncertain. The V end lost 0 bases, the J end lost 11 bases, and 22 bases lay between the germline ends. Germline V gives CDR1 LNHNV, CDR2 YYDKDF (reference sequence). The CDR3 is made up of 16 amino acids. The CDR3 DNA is TGTGCCACCAGCAGAGATTTAAGGGCGGCAAATGAAGAGGCTTTCTTT. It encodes CATSRDLRAANEEAFF.

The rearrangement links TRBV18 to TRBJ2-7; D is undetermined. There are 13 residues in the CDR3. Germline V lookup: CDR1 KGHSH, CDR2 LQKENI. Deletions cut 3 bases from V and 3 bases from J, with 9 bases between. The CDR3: CASSPVRYYEQYF. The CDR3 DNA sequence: TGTGCCAGCTCACCCGTACGGTACTACGAGCAGTACTTC.

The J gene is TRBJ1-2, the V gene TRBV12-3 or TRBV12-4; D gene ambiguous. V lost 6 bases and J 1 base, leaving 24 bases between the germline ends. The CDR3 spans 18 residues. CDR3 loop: CASRGTDRFGFFNYGYTF. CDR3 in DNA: TGTGCCAGCAGGGGCACCGACCGCTTTGGCTTTTTTAACTATGGCTACACCTTC.

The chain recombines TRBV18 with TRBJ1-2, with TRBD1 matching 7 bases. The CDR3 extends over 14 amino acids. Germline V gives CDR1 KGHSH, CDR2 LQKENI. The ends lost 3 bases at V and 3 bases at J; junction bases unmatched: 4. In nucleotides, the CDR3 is TGTGCCAGCTCACCGGACACAGGGGACTATGGCTACACCTTC. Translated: CASSPDTGDYGYTF.

The CDR3 reads CASSLEGLAGGGDTQYF. DNA for the CDR3: TGTGCCAGCAGCTTAGAGGGACTAGCGGGGGGCGGGGATACGCAGTATTTT. This chain uses TRBV11-2 with TRBJ2-3; 15 bases are a match to TRBD2. The CDR3 runs to 17 residues. After removal of 0 bases from V and 6 bases from J, the junction contained 4 bases not matched to a gene. Per germline, CDR1 SGHAT and CDR2 FQNNGV.

CDR3 coding DNA: TGTGCCAGTAGTAGTAGGAGATACAATGAGCAGTTCTTC. The encoded protein is CASSSRRYNEQFF. The chain joins TRBV19 to TRBJ2-1; the D is unclear. Germline CDR1 is LNHDA and CDR2 is SQIVND (reference sequence). The CDR3 totals 13 residues. V lost 4 bases, J lost 4 bases, and 8 bases lay in between. The full variable domain, rest sourced from reference TRBV19 and TRBJ2-1, is DGGITQSPKYLFRKEGQNVTLSCEQNLNHDAMYWYRQDPGQGLRLIYYSQIVNDFQKGDIAEGYSVSREKKESFPLTVTSAQKNPTAFYLCASSSRRYNEQFFGPGTRLTVL.

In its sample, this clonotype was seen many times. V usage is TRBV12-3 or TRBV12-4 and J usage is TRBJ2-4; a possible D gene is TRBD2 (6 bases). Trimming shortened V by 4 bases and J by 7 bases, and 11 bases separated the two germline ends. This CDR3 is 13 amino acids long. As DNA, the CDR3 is TGTGCCAGCAGTTCCAGCGGGCCTAACATTCAGTACTTC. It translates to CASSSSGPNIQYF.

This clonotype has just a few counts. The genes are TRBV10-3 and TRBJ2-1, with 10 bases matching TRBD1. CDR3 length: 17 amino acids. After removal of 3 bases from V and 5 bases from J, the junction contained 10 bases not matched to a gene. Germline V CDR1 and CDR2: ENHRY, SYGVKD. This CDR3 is CAISDGLGQGQNNEQFF. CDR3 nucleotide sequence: TGTGCCATCAGTGATGGGTTGGGACAGGGGCAGAACAATGAGCAGTTCTTC.

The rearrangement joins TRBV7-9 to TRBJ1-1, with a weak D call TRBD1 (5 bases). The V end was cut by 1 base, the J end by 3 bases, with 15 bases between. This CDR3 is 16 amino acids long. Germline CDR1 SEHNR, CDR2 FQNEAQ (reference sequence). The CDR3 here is CASSLGGGRSHTEAFF. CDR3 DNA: TGTGCCAGCAGCTTAGGTGGGGGGAGATCGCACACTGAAGCTTTCTTT. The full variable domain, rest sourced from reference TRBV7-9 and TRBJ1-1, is DTGVSQNPRHKITKRGQNVTFRCDPISEHNRLYWYRQTLGQGPEFLTYFQNEAQLEKSRLLSDRFSAERPKGSFSTLEIQRTEQGDSAMYLCASSLGGGRSHTEAFFGQGTRLTVV.